This T cell receptor beta chain was sequenced during a study of cytomegalovirus exposure and HLA in healthy donors. Whole-study context: As an earlier analysis found, some 180 million T cells yielded some 120 million unique TCR beta sequences. General observations from the study: Cytomegalovirus-associated status was assigned to around 160 TCR beta chains. Usually a TCR sequence was rare, but some public TCRs were found in many donors.

The PCR contained 60 Vbeta and 13 Jbeta primers. In the study's own analysis: As a later analysis found, there were 82 million or so unique TCR beta chains, of which some 10 million were shared. TCRdb's table, derived via immunoSEQ multiplex PCR, lists solely in-frame clones and lacks some. V and J calls and clone size are copied from that table; D and trimming were computed from the DNA. Found here are under 200,000 clones, around 78% of them singletons; the top ten hold less than 2%. Of note for this clone: Antigen: not known. The junction departs from the called germline gene at one end, perhaps through a read error.

The CDR3 contains 16 residues. Germline assignment: CDR1 SEHNR and CDR2 FQNEAQ (reference sequence). The material sequenced was PBMCs. V gene TRBV7-9 combines with J gene TRBJ1-1; the match to TRBD1 covers 10 bases. The TCR was taken from a middle-aged man in good health and CMV-seronegative. The CDR3 region is CSSSIDRGQAETEAFF. In nucleotides, the CDR3 is TGTTCCAGCAGCATAGACAGGGGGCAGGCGGAAACTGAAGCTTTCTTT. Variable domain in full (rest from reference TRBV7-9 and TRBJ1-1): DTGVSQNPRHKITKRGQNVTFRCDPISEHNRLYWYRQTLGQGPEFLTYFQNEAQLEKSRLLSDRFSAERPKGSFSTLEIQRTEQGDSAMYLCSSSIDRGQAETEAFFGQGTRLTVV.